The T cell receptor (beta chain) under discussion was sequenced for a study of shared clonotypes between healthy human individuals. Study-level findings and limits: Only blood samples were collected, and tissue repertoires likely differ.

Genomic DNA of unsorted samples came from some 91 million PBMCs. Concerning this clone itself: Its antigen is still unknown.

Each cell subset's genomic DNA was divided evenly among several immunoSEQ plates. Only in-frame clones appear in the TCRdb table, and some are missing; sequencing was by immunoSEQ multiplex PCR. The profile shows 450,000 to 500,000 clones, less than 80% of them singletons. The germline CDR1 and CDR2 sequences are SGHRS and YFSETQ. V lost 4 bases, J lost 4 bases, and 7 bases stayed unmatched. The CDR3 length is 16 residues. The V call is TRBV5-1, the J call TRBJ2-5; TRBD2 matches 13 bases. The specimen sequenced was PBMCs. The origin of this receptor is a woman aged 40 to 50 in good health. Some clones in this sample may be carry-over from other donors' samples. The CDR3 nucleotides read TGCGCCAGCAGCCAAGGACTAGCGGGAGAAGTAGAGACCCAGTACTTC. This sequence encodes CASSQGLAGEVETQYF. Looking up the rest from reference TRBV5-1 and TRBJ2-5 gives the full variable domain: KAGVTQTPRYLIKTRGQQVTLSCSPISGHRSVSWYQQTPGQGLQFLFEYFSETQRNKGNFPGRFSGRQFSNSRSEMNVSTLELGDSALYLCASSQGLAGEVETQYFGPGTRLLVL.